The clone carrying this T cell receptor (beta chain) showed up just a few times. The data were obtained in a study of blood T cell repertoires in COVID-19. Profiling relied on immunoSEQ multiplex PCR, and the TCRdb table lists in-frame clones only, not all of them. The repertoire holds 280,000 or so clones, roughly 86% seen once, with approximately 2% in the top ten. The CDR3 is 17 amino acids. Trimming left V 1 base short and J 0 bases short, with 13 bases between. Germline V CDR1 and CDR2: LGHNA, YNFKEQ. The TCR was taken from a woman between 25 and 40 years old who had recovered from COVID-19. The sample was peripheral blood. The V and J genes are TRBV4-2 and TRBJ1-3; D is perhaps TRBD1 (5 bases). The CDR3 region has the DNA TGTGCCAGCAGCCAAGTTGCAGGGTCGCTCTCTGGAAACACCATATATTTT. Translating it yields CASSQVAGSLSGNTIYF.